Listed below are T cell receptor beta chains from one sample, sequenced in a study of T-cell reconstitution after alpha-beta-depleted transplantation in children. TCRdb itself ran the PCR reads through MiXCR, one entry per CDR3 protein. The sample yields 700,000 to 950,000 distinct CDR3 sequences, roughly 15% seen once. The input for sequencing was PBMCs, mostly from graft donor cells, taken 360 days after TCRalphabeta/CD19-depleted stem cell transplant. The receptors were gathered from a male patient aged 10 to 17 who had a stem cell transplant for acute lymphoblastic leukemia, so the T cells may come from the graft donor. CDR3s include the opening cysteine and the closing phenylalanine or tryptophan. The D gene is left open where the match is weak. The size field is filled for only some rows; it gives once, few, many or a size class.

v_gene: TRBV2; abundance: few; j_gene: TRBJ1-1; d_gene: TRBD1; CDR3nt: TGTGCCAGCAGTGCAGTGAACAGGGGGCTGAGCACTGAAGCTTTCTTT; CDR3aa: CASSAVNRGLSTEAFF
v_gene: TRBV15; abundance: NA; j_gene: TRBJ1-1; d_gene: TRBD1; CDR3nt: TGTGCCACCAGCAGACCCTCCGGGACAGCTGAAGCTTTCTTT; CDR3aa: CATSRPSGTAEAFF
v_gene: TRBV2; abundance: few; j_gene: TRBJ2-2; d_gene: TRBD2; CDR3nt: TGTGCCAGCAGTGCGGCGGGAGGGCCCATCACCGGGGAGCTGTTTTTT; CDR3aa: CASSAAGGPITGELFF
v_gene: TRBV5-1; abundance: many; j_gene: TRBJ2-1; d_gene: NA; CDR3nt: TGCGCCAGCAGACGGGATCTATCTACCTACAATGAGCAGTTCTTC; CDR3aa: CASRRDLSTYNEQFF
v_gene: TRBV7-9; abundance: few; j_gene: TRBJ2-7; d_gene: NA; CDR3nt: TGTGCCAGCAGCTTAGGTAGTCAGATCTCCTACGAGCAGTACTTC; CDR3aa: CASSLGSQISYEQYF
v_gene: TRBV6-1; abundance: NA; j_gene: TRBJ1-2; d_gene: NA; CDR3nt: TGTGCCAGCAGGCTACGGGCCGGCAGGCCTGGCTACACCTTC; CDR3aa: CASRLRAGRPGYTF
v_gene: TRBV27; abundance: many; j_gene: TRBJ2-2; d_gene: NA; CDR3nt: TGTGCCAGCAGTTTGCCAGGGGCGGGCACCGGGGAGCTGTTTTTT; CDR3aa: CASSLPGAGTGELFF
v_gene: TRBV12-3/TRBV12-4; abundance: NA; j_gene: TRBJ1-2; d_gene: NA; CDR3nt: TGTGCCAGCAGTTTACTCCAGGGAGGTGGCTACACCTTC; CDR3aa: CASSLLQGGGYTF
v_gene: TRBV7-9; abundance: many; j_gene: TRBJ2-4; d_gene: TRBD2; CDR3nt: TGTGCCAGCAGCCCGGCCGGACTAGCGGCCTCCAAAAACATTCAGTACTTC; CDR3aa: CASSPAGLAASKNIQYF
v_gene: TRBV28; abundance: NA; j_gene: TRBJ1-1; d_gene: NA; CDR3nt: TGTGCCAGCAGTTTTGGGGGGGGAGCGAACACTGAAGCTTTCTTT; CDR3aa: CASSFGGGANTEAFF
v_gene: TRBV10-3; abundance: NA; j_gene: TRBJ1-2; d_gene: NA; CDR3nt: TGTGCCATCAGTTCAGCTCCTTCCCGAGGGGCTAACTATGGCTACACCTTC; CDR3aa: CAISSAPSRGANYGYTF
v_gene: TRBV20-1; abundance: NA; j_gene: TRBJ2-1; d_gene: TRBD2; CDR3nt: TGCAGTGCTAGTGGTCTAGCGGGATCGAATGAGCAGTTCTTC; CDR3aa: CSASGLAGSNEQFF
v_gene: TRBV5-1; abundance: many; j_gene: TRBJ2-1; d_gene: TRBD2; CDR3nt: TGCGCCAGCAGCTGGGGACGACTAGCGGGAGGGCCATCATGGGAGCAGTTCTTC; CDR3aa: CASSWGRLAGGPSWEQFF
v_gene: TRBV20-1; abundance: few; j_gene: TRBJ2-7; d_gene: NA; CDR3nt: TGCAGTGCTTCCGGACAGACACCTTGGCACGAGCAGTACTTC; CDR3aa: CSASGQTPWHEQYF
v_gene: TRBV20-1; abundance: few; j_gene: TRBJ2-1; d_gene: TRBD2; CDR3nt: TGCAGTGCTAGTAGACTAGCGGGAGGACTCAATGAGCAGTTCTTC; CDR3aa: CSASRLAGGLNEQFF
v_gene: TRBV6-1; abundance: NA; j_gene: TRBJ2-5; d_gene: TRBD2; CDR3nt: TGTGCCAGCAGTCTCGGGAGGGCCTCCGGGGAGACCCAGTACTTC; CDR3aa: CASSLGRASGETQYF
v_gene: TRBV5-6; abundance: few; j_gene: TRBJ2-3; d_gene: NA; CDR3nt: TGTGCCAGCAGCTGGATGTACACGGGGGCAGATACGCAGTATTTT; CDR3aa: CASSWMYTGADTQYF
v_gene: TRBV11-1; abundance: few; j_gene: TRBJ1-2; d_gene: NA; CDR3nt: TGTGCCAGCAGCTTAAGACTGACCAACTATGGCTACACCTTC; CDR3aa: CASSLRLTNYGYTF
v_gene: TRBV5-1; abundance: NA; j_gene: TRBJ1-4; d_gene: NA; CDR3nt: TGCGCCAGCAGCCGCCCTGGTTTCAATGAAAAACTGTTTTTT; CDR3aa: CASSRPGFNEKLFF
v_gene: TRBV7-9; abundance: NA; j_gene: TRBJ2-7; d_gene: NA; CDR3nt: TGTGCCAGCAGCCCCCAGGGTTTGGTGGGCGAGCAGTACTTC; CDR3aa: CASSPQGLVGEQYF
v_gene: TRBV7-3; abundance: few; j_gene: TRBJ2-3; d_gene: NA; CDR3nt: TGTGCCAGCAGCCTCCGGATTCTCGGAGATACGCAGTATTTT; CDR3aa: CASSLRILGDTQYF
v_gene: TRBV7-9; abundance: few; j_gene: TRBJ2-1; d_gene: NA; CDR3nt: TGTGCCAGCAGCTCTCAAATACAGGGATGGGTATACAATGAGCAGTTCTTC; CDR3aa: CASSSQIQGWVYNEQFF
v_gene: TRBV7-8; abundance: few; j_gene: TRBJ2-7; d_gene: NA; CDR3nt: TGTGCCAGCAGCTTAGGGTCCCAGGGGCGGGGTGAGCAGTACTTC; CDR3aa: CASSLGSQGRGEQYF
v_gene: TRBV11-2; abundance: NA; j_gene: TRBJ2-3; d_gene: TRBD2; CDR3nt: TGTGCCAGCAGGAACCTAGCGGGAAGCACAGATACGCAGTATTTT; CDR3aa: CASRNLAGSTDTQYF
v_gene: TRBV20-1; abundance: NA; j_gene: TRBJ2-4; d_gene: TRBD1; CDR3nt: TGCAGTGCTAGGGCCAGGGGGTATCAAAACATTCAGTACTTC; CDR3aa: CSARARGYQNIQYF
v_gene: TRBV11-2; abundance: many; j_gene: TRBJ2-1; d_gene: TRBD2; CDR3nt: TGTGCCAGCAGTACGATAGCGGGAACCTCCTACAATGAGCAGTTCTTC; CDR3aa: CASSTIAGTSYNEQFF
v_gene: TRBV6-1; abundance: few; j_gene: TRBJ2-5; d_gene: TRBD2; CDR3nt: TGTGCCAGCAGTGAGGCTCTAGCGGGAGAGGGGGAAGAGACCCAGTACTTC; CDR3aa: CASSEALAGEGEETQYF
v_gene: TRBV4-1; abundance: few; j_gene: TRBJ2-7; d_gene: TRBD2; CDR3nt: TGCGCCAGCAGCCAAGATATCGGACTAGCGGGAGGTGACGAGCAGTACTTC; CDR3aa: CASSQDIGLAGGDEQYF
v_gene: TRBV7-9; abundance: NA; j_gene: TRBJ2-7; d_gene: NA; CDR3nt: TGTGCCAGCAGCTTAGTGTCCGGGACTGAGTACGAGCAGTACTTC; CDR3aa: CASSLVSGTEYEQYF
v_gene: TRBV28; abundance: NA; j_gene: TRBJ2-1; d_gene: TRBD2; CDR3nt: TGTGCCAGCAGTTCCGCCGGACTAGCGGGGAACAATGAGCAGTTCTTC; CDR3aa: CASSSAGLAGNNEQFF
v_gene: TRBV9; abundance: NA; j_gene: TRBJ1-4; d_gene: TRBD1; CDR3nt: TGTGCCAGCAGCCAGGACAGGGGAGGAGAAAAACTGTTTTTT; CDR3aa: CASSQDRGGEKLFF
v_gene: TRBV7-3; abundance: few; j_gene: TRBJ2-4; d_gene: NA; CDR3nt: TGTGCCAGCAGCTCCGGACCTTACGGCAAAAACATTCAGTACTTC; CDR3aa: CASSSGPYGKNIQYF
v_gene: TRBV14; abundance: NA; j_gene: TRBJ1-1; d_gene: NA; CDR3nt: TGTGCCAGCAGCTATAGATCAAACACTGAAGCTTTCTTT; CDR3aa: CASSYRSNTEAFF
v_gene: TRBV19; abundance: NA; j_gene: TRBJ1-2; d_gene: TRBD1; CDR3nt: TGTGCCAGTAAGGGGGCCAACTCCTATGGCTACACCTTC; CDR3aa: CASKGANSYGYTF
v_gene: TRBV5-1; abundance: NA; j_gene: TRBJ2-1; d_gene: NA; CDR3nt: TGCGCCAGCAGCTTTCGGGACTCCCGGTCCAATGAGCAGTTCTTC; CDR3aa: CASSFRDSRSNEQFF
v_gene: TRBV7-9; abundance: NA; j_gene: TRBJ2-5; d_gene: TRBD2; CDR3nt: TGTGCCAGCAGCAAGAGCGGGATGTGGGAGACCCAGTACTTC; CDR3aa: CASSKSGMWETQYF
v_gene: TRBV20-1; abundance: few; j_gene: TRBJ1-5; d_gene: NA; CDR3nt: TGCAGTGCTAGAGATTGGGCAGACAATCAGCCCCAGCATTTT; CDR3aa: CSARDWADNQPQHF
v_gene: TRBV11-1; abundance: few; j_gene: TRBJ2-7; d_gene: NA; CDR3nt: TGTGCCAGCAGCGCTTCGGGGGGCCCAACTACCTTCTCCTACGAGCAGTACTTC; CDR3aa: CASSASGGPTTFSYEQYF
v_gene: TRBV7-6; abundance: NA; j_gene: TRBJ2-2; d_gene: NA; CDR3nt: TGTGCCAGCAGCCATTTCGAGGACCCAGGGACCGGGGAGCTGTTTTTT; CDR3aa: CASSHFEDPGTGELFF
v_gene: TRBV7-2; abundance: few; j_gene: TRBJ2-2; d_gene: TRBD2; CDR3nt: TGTGCCAGCAGCTTAGCTAGGGCTAGCGGGAGAGGTACCGGGGAGCTGTTTTTT; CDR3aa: CASSLARASGRGTGELFF
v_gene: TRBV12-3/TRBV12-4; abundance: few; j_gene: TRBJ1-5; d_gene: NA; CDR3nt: TGTGCCAGCAGTTTAGGGGGTCAGAATCAGCCCCAGCATTTT; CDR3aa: CASSLGGQNQPQHF
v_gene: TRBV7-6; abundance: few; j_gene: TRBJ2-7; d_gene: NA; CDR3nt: TGTGCCAGCAGCGTGGGAGTGGAATCGAGCTCCTACGAGCAGTACTTC; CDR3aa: CASSVGVESSSYEQYF
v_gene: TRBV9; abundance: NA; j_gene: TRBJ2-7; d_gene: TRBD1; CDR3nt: TGTGCCAGCAGCGCCGGGTTCCAGGGACAGGGGTACGAGCAGTACTTC; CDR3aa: CASSAGFQGQGYEQYF
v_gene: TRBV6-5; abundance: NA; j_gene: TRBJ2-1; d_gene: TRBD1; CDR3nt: TGTGCCAGCAGTTACCTGGGACAGCACAATGAGCAGTTCTTC; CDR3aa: CASSYLGQHNEQFF
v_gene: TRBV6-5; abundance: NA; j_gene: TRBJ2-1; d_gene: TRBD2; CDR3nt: TGTGCCAGCAGTATCCTTAGCGGGAGGAAGCACAATGAGCAGTTCTTC; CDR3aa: CASSILSGRKHNEQFF
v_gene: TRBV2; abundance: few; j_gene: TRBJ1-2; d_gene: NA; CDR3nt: TGTGCCAGCAGTGGAGGGGACGTTATCCGCTACACCTTC; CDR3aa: CASSGGDVIRYTF
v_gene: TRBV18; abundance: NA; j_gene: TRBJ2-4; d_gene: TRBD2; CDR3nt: TGTGCCAGCTCACCGGCGGGAGCAAACATTCAGTACTTC; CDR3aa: CASSPAGANIQYF
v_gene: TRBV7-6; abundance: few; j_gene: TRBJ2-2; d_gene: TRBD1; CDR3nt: TGTGCCAGCAGCCCCGCGGACAGGGTAGGACCCGGGGAGCTGTTTTTT; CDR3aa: CASSPADRVGPGELFF
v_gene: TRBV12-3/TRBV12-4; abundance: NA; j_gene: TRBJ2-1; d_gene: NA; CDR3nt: TGTGCCAGCAGTCCAGACTCCACCTACAATGAGCAGTTCTTC; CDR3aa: CASSPDSTYNEQFF
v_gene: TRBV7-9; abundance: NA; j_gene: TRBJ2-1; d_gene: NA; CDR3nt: TGTGCCAGCAGCTTAGAAGGGGGACCCCCCTACAATGAGCAGTTCTTC; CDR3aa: CASSLEGGPPYNEQFF
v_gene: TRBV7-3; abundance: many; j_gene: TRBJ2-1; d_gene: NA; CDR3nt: TGTGCCAGCAGCTTGTTCGGGAGGACAGGGGAGCAGTTCTTC; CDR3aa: CASSLFGRTGEQFF
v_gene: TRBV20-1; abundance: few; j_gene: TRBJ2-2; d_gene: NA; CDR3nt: TGCAGGGTCCCCGGGACACCTTACACCGGGGAGCTGTTTTTT; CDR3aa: CRVPGTPYTGELFF
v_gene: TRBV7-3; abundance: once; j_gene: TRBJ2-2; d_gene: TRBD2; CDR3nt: TGTGCCAGCAGCTTTGGCGTTCCTAGCGGTACGAACACCGGGGAGCTGTTTTTT; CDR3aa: CASSFGVPSGTNTGELFF
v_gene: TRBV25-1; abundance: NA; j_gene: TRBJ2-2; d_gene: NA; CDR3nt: TGTGCCAGCACGGTGGCCACCGGGGAGCTGTTTTTT; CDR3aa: CASTVATGELFF
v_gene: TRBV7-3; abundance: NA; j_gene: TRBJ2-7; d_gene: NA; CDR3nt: TGTGCCAGCAGCTTAAACCCTAACTCCTACGAGCAGTACTTC; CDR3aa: CASSLNPNSYEQYF
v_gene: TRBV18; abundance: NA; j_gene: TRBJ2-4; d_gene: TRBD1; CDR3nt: TGTGCCAGCTCACCACCCACAGGGGGCATTGAAAACATTCAGTACTTC; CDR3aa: CASSPPTGGIENIQYF
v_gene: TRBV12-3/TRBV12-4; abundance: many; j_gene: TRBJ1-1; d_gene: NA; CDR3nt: TGTGCCAGCGGGAGAAACACTGAAGCTTTCTTT; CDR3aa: CASGRNTEAFF